The 4 T cell receptor beta chains reported below all come from one sample, sequenced in a study of blood T cells in healthy people across ages. Then a second PCR, running roughly 7 to 11 cycles, was carried out with a sample-barcoded 5' primer and a J-beta primer mix. TCRdb re-analysed the 5' RACE reads in MiXCR, keeping a single row per CDR3 protein. The sample records fewer than 900,000 distinct CDR3 sequences, roughly 47% being singletons. Sample: blood. These receptors all come from a woman aged 55-70 years in good health.

This clonotype was recorded a few times. The chain has TRBV20-1 and TRBJ2-3; 7 bases agree with TRBD1. The ends lost 3 bases at V and 2 bases at J; junction bases unmatched: 5. Germline V lookup: CDR1 DFQATT, CDR2 SNEGSKA (reference sequence). The CDR3 totals 14 residues. The DNA for the CDR3 is TGCAGTGCTAGGTCCAGGGGGATCACAGATACGCAGTATTTT. Translating it yields CSARSRGITDTQYF.

The J gene is TRBJ2-3, the V gene TRBV5-1; 9 nucleotides match TRBD2. The V and J ends lost 4 bases and 6 bases, in that order; junction bases with no gene match: 9. Germline lookup yields CDR1 SGHRS and CDR2 YFSETQ. The CDR3 covers 15 residues. The CDR3 region is CASSDGTSTVDTQYF. The CDR3 coding sequence is TGCGCCAGCAGCGACGGGACTAGCACAGTGGATACGCAGTATTTT.

V and J are TRBV6-6 and TRBJ2-6; 9 positions match TRBD1. Germline values: CDR1 MNHNY, CDR2 SVGAGI (reference sequence). The CDR3 runs to 17 residues. V was clipped by 2 bases and J by 2 bases; unmatched bases: 4. The chain's CDR3 is CASSYGTGSAGANVLTF. The DNA of the CDR3 is TGTGCCAGCAGTTACGGGACAGGGAGTGCTGGGGCCAACGTCCTGACTTTC.

The chain couples TRBV7-2 to TRBJ1-5; the D gene is possibly TRBD1 (6 bases). Germline loops: CDR1 SGHTA, CDR2 FQGNSA. Between the trimmed V and J ends, which lost 1 base and 6 bases, there was a span of 13 bases. CDR3 length: 15 amino acids. The CDR3 spells CASSLGGGAGQPQHF. CDR3 nucleotide sequence: TGTGCCAGCAGCTTAGGCGGGGGGGCGGGTCAGCCCCAGCATTTT.